This T cell receptor beta chain was identified in a study of tumor and adjacent non-tumor tissue in lung cancer (dated by TCRdb to the late 2010s). Regarding the research as a whole: Of the cohort, roughly 12 patients had adenocarcinoma, 2 had squamous cell carcinoma and 1 had small cell lung cancer. Among the roughly 15 patients, ages ranged from about 30 to 80 years, about 10 were men and 5 were women, and disease was TNM stage I to III. Sequencing generated a total of 125,075,908 productive TCRbeta reads, averaging about 4 million reads per sample. Using bulk TCRbeta repertoires from some 16 lung cancer patients, the study set lung tumor tissue side by side with matched distant non-tumor lung tissue. For each patient, one tumor sample and one normal lung sample were taken, giving thirty paired specimens that underwent TCRbeta CDR3 sequencing. Findings and caveats that apply to the study as a whole: Neither the sequencing platform nor unique molecular identifiers are mentioned in the methods. Because peripheral blood was not sequenced, the blood TCRbeta repertoires of the lung cancer patients in the study went unexamined. TCR diversity was significantly higher in younger patients, and higher tumor TCR diversity was associated with shorter overall and disease-free survival. Only about 15 patients were in the cohort, and the authors stated that larger samples and more detailed clinical data are needed. Significantly higher TCR diversity (inverse Simpson) was observed in tumor tissue than in normal lung tissue (approximately 430 vs 150, P = 0.0075, Mann-Whitney U test). A significantly larger cumulative share of the repertoire was made up by the top 100 clones in normal lung than in tumor tissue.

With respect to this clonotype: This receptor's antigen is unknown. Possible read error: a much larger clone is one base away.

Receptor libraries were prepared by multiplex PCR. Reads for this sample came from an Illumina HiSeq 2500. Following protocols modified from ARM-PCR, the researchers constructed TCRbeta libraries through three rounds of nested PCR with primers (Table S4). Before sequencing, PCR products in the 200-500 bp range were cut out of the gel and cleaned up using the QIAquick gel extraction kit. The original pipeline was this. Trimmomatic was used to clean the reads, FLASH was used to merge the reads into complete CDR3 sequences, and MiTCR was used to assign the reads to V(D)J germline segments. Clonal diversity was computed as the inverse Simpson's index with VDJtools. Productive reads were defined as in-frame sequences without a premature stop codon. TCRdb handled the public reads itself, with Q25 trimming in fastp and clone calling in MiXCR, and kept productive beta chains. Entries are consolidated by CDR3 protein sequence, retaining the most common genes and DNA. The V and J calls, along with clone size, are taken from TCRdb and not from the paper's own processing. This sample lists 75,000 to 95,000 distinct CDR3 sequences; just over 65% were detected once. The leading ten clones occupy around 19% of the sample.

RNA was isolated from bulk, unsorted tissue, and RNA quality was assessed with a NanoDrop ND-1000 and an Agilent 2100. The donors were newly diagnosed lung cancer patients admitted for thoracic surgery in China from August to November 2014 who had not received prior chemotherapy. Patients who had received previous radiotherapy or chemotherapy, or who had another concurrent cancer, were excluded from the study. Surgical tissue pieces of roughly 1-2 cm3 were preserved in RNAlater solution and stored at -80 °C until use. The CDR3 starts with the cysteine, ends with the phenylalanine, and has 17 residues. The retained sequence is limited to the CDR3, 51 bases, with the frame set at the first base. Taken from the germline V gene, the CDR1 and CDR2 loops are MDHEN and SYDVKM.

The TCR comes from a man in his 60s with non-small cell lung cancer. Sequenced material: lung tumor tissue. The chain is encoded by TRBV28 joined to TRBJ2-1; TRBD2 lines up with 8 middle nucleotides. The DNA is as follows: TGTGCCATCAGTTCGAGTAAGGGCGGGAGGACCTACAATGAGCAGTTCTTC. Its translation is CAISSSKGGRTYNEQFF. With the portions outside the CDR3 filled from the reference TRBV28 and TRBJ2-1 genes, the complete variable region becomes DVKVTQSSRYLVKRTGEKVFLECVQDMDHENMFWYRQDPGLGLRLIYFSYDVKMKEKGDIPEGYSVSREKKERFSLILESASTNQTSMYLCAISSSKGGRTYNEQFFGPGTRLTVL.